A selection of T cell receptor beta chains follows, all from one sample in a study of cytomegalovirus exposure and HLA in healthy donors. TCRdb's table, derived via immunoSEQ multiplex PCR, lists solely in-frame clones and lacks some. The data hold some 230,000 clones, with around 90% observed a single time. The sample was PBMCs. These receptors came from a woman aged 18-29 years in good health and CMV-seronegative. Each CDR3 is given with its conserved first and last residue. The D gene is left open where the match is weak. Rows give clone size only sometimes, using once, few, many, or a class for an expanded clone.

V gene	D gene	J gene	clone size	CDR3 protein	CDR3 DNA
TRBV7-9	TRBD1	TRBJ1-4	-	CASSSLTGGINEKLFF	TGTGCCAGCAGCTCCCTAACAGGGGGAATTAATGAAAAACTGTTTTTT
TRBV19	-	TRBJ1-6	few	CASRFDRLNSPLHF	TGTGCCAGTAGGTTCGACAGGCTCAATTCACCCCTCCACTTT
TRBV30	-	TRBJ1-1	-	CAWSVQIEAFF	TGTGCCTGGAGTGTACAGATTGAAGCTTTCTTT
TRBV29-1	TRBD1	TRBJ1-5	-	CSVATGVGNQPQHF	TGCAGCGTCGCTACAGGGGTTGGCAATCAGCCCCAGCATTTT
TRBV18	-	TRBJ1-1	few	CASSPGEGEAFF	TGTGCCAGCTCCCCCGGGGAGGGCGAAGCTTTCTTT
TRBV5-6	TRBD1	TRBJ2-7	-	CASSLGQGDEQYF	TGTGCCAGCAGCTTGGGACAGGGGGACGAGCAGTACTTC
TRBV2	-	TRBJ2-1	-	CASRGTRPRSSYNEQFF	TGTGCCAGCAGGGGTACTAGGCCTAGGAGCTCCTACAATGAGCAGTTCTTC
TRBV6-4	-	TRBJ1-4	-	CASSDSPSGGSEKLFF	TGTGCCAGCAGTGACTCACCTAGCGGGGGAAGCGAAAAACTGTTTTTT
TRBV4-1	TRBD2	TRBJ2-1	-	CASSQDPSGSPYNEQFF	TGCGCCAGCAGCCAGGACCCTAGCGGGAGTCCCTACAATGAGCAGTTCTTC
TRBV11-3	-	TRBJ2-1	-	CASSPRGRNYNEQFF	TGTGCCAGCAGCCCCCGCGGCAGAAACTACAATGAGCAGTTCTTC
TRBV30	-	TRBJ2-3	once	CAWSADRRSTDTQYF	TGTGCCTGGAGTGCAGACAGGCGTAGCACAGATACGCAGTATTTT
TRBV19	TRBD2	TRBJ2-7	-	CASSYGPSGRTHEQYF	TGTGCCAGTAGTTATGGGCCCAGCGGGAGAACCCACGAGCAGTACTTC
TRBV27	-	TRBJ1-6	few	CASSFSSSPLHF	TGTGCCAGCAGTTTTTCTTCTTCACCCCTCCACTTT
TRBV5-4	TRBD1	TRBJ2-7	-	CASKDNRGRDEQYF	TGTGCCAGCAAAGACAACAGGGGCAGGGACGAGCAGTACTTC
TRBV19	-	TRBJ1-4	-	CASSPPRGGATNEKLFF	TGTGCCAGTAGTCCCCCCCGAGGCGGAGCAACTAATGAAAAACTGTTTTTT
TRBV9	TRBD1	TRBJ1-2	-	CASSAGTAYGYTF	TGTGCCAGCAGTGCCGGGACAGCCTATGGCTACACCTTC
TRBV28	-	TRBJ1-2	-	CASRNTGQNGYTF	TGTGCCAGCAGAAATACTGGACAGAATGGCTACACCTTC
TRBV10-3	TRBD2	TRBJ2-3	-	CAIRPVAGESDTQYF	TGTGCCATCAGACCTGTAGCGGGAGAGTCAGATACGCAGTATTTT
TRBV7-8	-	TRBJ1-2	-	CASSPAGFYGYTF	TGTGCCAGCAGCCCCGCCGGGTTCTATGGCTACACCTTC
TRBV7-9	TRBD2	TRBJ2-7	-	CASSPRGGSSYEQYF	TGTGCCAGCAGCCCAAGAGGCGGGAGCTCCTACGAGCAGTACTTC
TRBV6-1	-	TRBJ1-1	once	CASSVTQGNTEAFF	TGTGCCAGCAGTGTGACACAGGGGAACACTGAAGCTTTCTTT
TRBV27	TRBD2	TRBJ2-4	-	CASSLPGRALQYF	TGTGCCAGCAGTTTACCCGGGAGGGCCCTTCAGTACTTC
TRBV5-1	-	TRBJ2-6	few	CASSLAGMANVLTF	TGCGCCAGCAGCTTGGCGGGGATGGCCAACGTCCTGACTTTC
TRBV5-6	-	TRBJ2-2	-	CASSWGELGSGELFF	TGTGCCAGCAGCTGGGGGGAGCTAGGGTCCGGGGAGCTGTTTTTT
TRBV7-6	-	TRBJ1-1	-	CASSLESARNTEAFF	TGTGCCAGCAGCTTAGAAAGCGCTCGAAACACTGAAGCTTTCTTT
TRBV27	-	TRBJ2-1	-	CASAQGTVSDNEQFF	TGTGCCAGCGCCCAGGGAACGGTCTCCGACAATGAGCAGTTCTTC
TRBV19	TRBD1	TRBJ2-6	-	CASSTQGALSSGANVLTF	TGTGCCAGTAGTACACAGGGGGCCTTAAGCTCTGGGGCCAACGTCCTGACTTTC
TRBV11-1	-	TRBJ2-2	-	CASSPSAGELFF	TGTGCCAGCAGCCCCTCTGCCGGGGAGCTGTTTTTT
TRBV5-6	TRBD2	TRBJ2-3	-	CASSGGTSVGTDTQYF	TGTGCCAGCAGCGGGGGGACTAGTGTTGGCACAGATACGCAGTATTTT
TRBV5-6	-	TRBJ2-2	-	CASSRTSGELFF	TGTGCCAGCAGCCGAACTAGCGGGGAGCTGTTTTTT
TRBV5-1	TRBD1	TRBJ2-7	-	CASSFSGQGHEQYF	TGCGCCAGCAGCTTTTCGGGACAGGGTCACGAGCAGTACTTC
TRBV18	-	TRBJ1-4	few	CASSRGGAGEKLFF	TGTGCCAGCTCACGCGGGGGCGCCGGTGAAAAACTGTTTTTT
TRBV19	-	TRBJ2-2	-	CASSIANGELFF	TGTGCCAGTAGTATAGCCAACGGGGAGCTGTTTTTT
TRBV20-1	TRBD1	TRBJ2-1	-	CSLTTGGRGLF	TGCAGTCTAACAACAGGGGGCCGGGGGCTCTTC
TRBV6-5	-	TRBJ2-1	-	CASSLQGSVPEQFF	TGTGCCAGCAGTCTACAGGGATCCGTCCCTGAGCAGTTCTTC
TRBV6-1	-	TRBJ2-5	once	CASSEAGSGPEETQYF	TGTGCCAGCAGTGAAGCGGGCAGCGGGCCCGAAGAGACCCAGTACTTC
TRBV7-8	TRBD1	TRBJ1-5	-	CASSLVQGGIGMGNQPQHF	TGTGCCAGCAGCTTAGTACAGGGGGGTATCGGTATGGGCAATCAGCCCCAGCATTTT
TRBV2	TRBD2	TRBJ2-7	-	CASSDWIQTGGTDEQYF	TGTGCCAGCAGTGATTGGATTCAGACGGGGGGAACGGACGAGCAGTACTTC
TRBV18	TRBD1	TRBJ2-7	-	CASSPERDRISYEQYF	TGTGCCAGCTCACCAGAGAGGGACAGAATTTCCTACGAGCAGTACTTC
TRBV11-2	TRBD1	TRBJ1-4	-	CASSLGQIQNEKLFF	TGTGCCAGCAGCTTGGGACAGATTCAGAATGAAAAACTGTTTTTT
TRBV5-1	-	TRBJ1-1	-	CASGLTPGFMNTEAFF	TGCGCCAGCGGATTGACCCCAGGGTTCATGAACACTGAAGCTTTCTTT
TRBV25-1	TRBD2	TRBJ2-7	-	CASSRLAGSVNEQYF	TGTGCCAGCAGTCGACTAGCGGGATCCGTTAACGAGCAGTACTTC
TRBV5-1	-	TRBJ2-4	-	CASRVTAGAKNIQYF	TGCGCCAGCAGGGTGACAGCTGGTGCCAAAAACATTCAGTACTTC
TRBV5-1	TRBD1	TRBJ2-5	once	CASSFPRRDSQRIQETQYF	TGCGCCAGCAGCTTCCCCCGACGGGACAGCCAACGTATTCAAGAGACCCAGTACTTC
TRBV30	TRBD1	TRBJ2-1	-	CAWSIWETGGLFNEQFF	TGTGCCTGGAGTATTTGGGAAACAGGGGGTTTATTCAATGAGCAGTTCTTC
TRBV6-1	-	TRBJ2-2	once	CAGREGGTGELFF	TGTGCCGGCCGGGAAGGCGGCACCGGGGAGCTGTTTTTT
TRBV19	-	TRBJ2-5	-	CASSIGGNQETQYF	TGTGCCAGTAGTATTGGAGGGAACCAAGAGACCCAGTACTTC
TRBV30	TRBD2	TRBJ2-2	-	CAGRRAGRVTGELFF	TGTGCCGGGAGAAGGGCCGGGAGGGTCACCGGGGAGCTGTTTTTT
TRBV30	-	TRBJ2-1	once	CALPGGGGINEQFF	TGTGCCTTACCTGGTGGCGGGGGCATCAATGAGCAGTTCTTC
TRBV29-1	TRBD1	TRBJ1-2	-	CSVDTGTGGTNYGYTF	TGCAGCGTTGACACCGGGACAGGGGGAACGAACTATGGCTACACCTTC
TRBV13	-	TRBJ1-2	-	CASNADRTNYGYTF	TGTGCCAGCAACGCCGACAGAACAAACTATGGCTACACCTTC
TRBV2	-	TRBJ1-1	-	CASTKGGANTEAFF	TGTGCCAGCACCAAGGGAGGGGCCAACACTGAAGCTTTCTTT
TRBV5-1	TRBD1	TRBJ1-1	once	CASSDNRGASEAFF	TGCGCCAGCAGCGACAACAGGGGCGCCTCTGAAGCTTTCTTT
TRBV30	-	TRBJ2-4	once	CAWKRLAKNIQYF	TGTGCCTGGAAAAGACTAGCCAAAAACATTCAGTACTTC
TRBV10-2	TRBD2	TRBJ2-1	-	CASRIAGVPLNEQFF	TGCGCCAGCAGGATAGCGGGAGTCCCCCTCAATGAGCAGTTCTTC